The 21 T cell receptor beta chains listed next were all sequenced from one sample in a study of regulatory T cells in long-lasting Graves disease. Libraries of TCR beta came from iRepertoire HTBI primers plus Arm-PCR of CDR3 regions. MiXCR, applied by TCRdb to the multiplex PCR reads, yields one record per CDR3 protein. The table shows 540,000 or so distinct CDR3 sequences, with about 14% occurring only once. The time point was: newly diagnosed GD, antithyroid drugs for less than 3 months. PBMCs provided the RNA from which the TCR library was made. This same sample was also part of a study on T cells in Graves' hyperthyroidism and ophthalmopathy.

This specimen was peripheral blood mononuclear cells (PBMCs), taken at new diagnosis, from a patient treated with antithyroid drugs. The receptors come from a man aged 30 to 45 with Graves disease.

This clonotype was recorded at least ten times. This chain connects TRBV20-1 to TRBJ1-2, with D perhaps TRBD1 (5 bases). The V end was cut by 5 bases, the J end by 7 bases, with 14 bases between. The CDR3 covers 12 residues. Germline-derived CDR1 and CDR2 are DFQATT and SNEGSKA (reference sequence). Here the CDR3 reads CSALRDGLGYTF. As DNA, the CDR3 is TGCAGTGCTCTCCGGGACGGACTTGGCTACACCTTC.

V and J are TRBV7-9 and TRBJ2-7; possible D gene TRBD1, 5 bases. The germline V gene encodes CDR1 SEHNR and CDR2 FQNEAQ (reference sequence). The CDR3 extends over 12 amino acids. V dropped 5 bases and J dropped 3 bases, with 8 bases sitting between them. The CDR3 is CASSRTNYEQYF. In nucleotides, the CDR3 is TGTGCCAGCAGCCGGACAAACTACGAGCAGTACTTC.

The chain is built from TRBV7-2 and TRBJ1-5; D is unresolved. This CDR3 is 14 amino acids long. Germline assignment: CDR1 SGHTA and CDR2 FQGNSA. The V gene lost 1 base and the J gene lost 7 bases, with 11 bases spanning the gap. The CDR3 coding sequence is TGTGCCAGCAGCTTAGTCCGGGGAAAACAGCCCCAGCATTTT. Its protein product is CASSLVRGKQPQHF.

This chain uses TRBV5-1 with TRBJ1-4; D gene unclear. Germline assignment: CDR1 SGHRS and CDR2 YFSETQ. V dropped 5 bases and J dropped 5 bases, with 7 bases sitting between them. The CDR3 runs to 12 residues. Here the CDR3 reads CASREGNEKLFF. The CDR3 DNA is TGCGCCAGCAGGGAAGGGAATGAAAAACTGTTTTTT.

This clonotype was observed a few times. J is TRBJ1-2 and V is TRBV12-3 or TRBV12-4; D is undetermined. The CDR3 is made up of 11 amino acids. With 8 bases removed from V and 7 bases from J, the gap between germline ends came to 11 bases. As DNA, the CDR3 is TGTGCCAGCTTTCGAGGGAGTGGCTACACCTTC. The encoded protein is CASFRGSGYTF.

This clonotype was found a few times. This chain links TRBV5-1 with TRBJ2-1; 9 bases map to TRBD1. Germline-derived CDR1 and CDR2 are SGHRS and YFSETQ. Trimming at V came to 5 bases and at J to 3 bases, leaving 6 bases not matched to a gene. The CDR3 length is 15 residues. In DNA, the CDR3 is TGCGCCAGCAGGTCAACGGGACAGGGCTACAATGAGCAGTTCTTC. Translation gives CASRSTGQGYNEQFF.

This clonotype was counted ten times or more. V usage is TRBV12-3 or TRBV12-4 and J usage is TRBJ1-2, with TRBD1 matching 7 bases. The CDR3 length is 13 residues. The trim removed 9 bases at V and 7 bases at J, leaving 11 bases unmatched. The CDR3 spells CASSWTGNGGYTF. The CDR3 region has the DNA TGTGCCAGTTCTTGGACAGGCAACGGTGGCTACACCTTC.

Concerning this clonotype itself: A read error is possible here, since a much larger clone lies one base away. The J gene is TRBJ2-5, the V gene TRBV6-9, with D perhaps TRBD2 (6 bases). The CDR3 covers 15 residues. Germline V gene sequence: CDR1 MNHGY, CDR2 SVAAGI. The CDR3 is CASSYSQRAQETQHF. The CDR3 DNA is TGTGCCAGCAGTTACTCCCAGCGGGCACAAGAGACCCAGCACTTC.

The sample holds many counts of this clonotype. The J gene is TRBJ1-6, the V gene TRBV12-3 or TRBV12-4; 10 bases match TRBD1. This CDR3 comprises 16 residues. V trimming: 7 bases; J trimming: 8 bases; junction bases outside the gene matches: 11. CDR3 region: CASTGDRGIYYSPLHF. CDR3 sequence (DNA): TGTGCCAGCACCGGGGACAGGGGAATTTATTATTCACCCCTCCACTTT.

This clonotype showed up many times. The chain is built from TRBV20-1 and TRBJ2-1, with D hard to call. CDR1 is DFQATT and CDR2 is SNEGSKA in the germline V gene (reference sequence). This CDR3 spans 12 amino acids. The ends were cut back, 0 bases at V and 9 bases at J, with 9 bases in the middle. Written as DNA, the CDR3 is TGCAGTGCTAGAGAGGGCTCTTTTGAGCAGTTCTTC. This codes for CSAREGSFEQFF.

Note on this clonotype: Being one base from a much bigger clone, this may be a read error. The rearrangement uses TRBV5-1 and TRBJ2-3; TRBD2 matches at 8 bases. This CDR3 comprises 15 residues. Germline V CDR1 and CDR2: SGHRS, YFSETQ. CDR3 in amino acids: CASSLFGRDADTQCF. The DNA of the CDR3 is TGCGCCAGCAGCTTGTTCGGGAGGGACGCAGATACGCAGTGTTTT.

This clonotype was found many times. This chain joins TRBV19 and TRBJ1-1; D call uncertain. This CDR3 comprises 14 residues. Germline V gives CDR1 LNHDA, CDR2 SQIVND (reference sequence). V shed 3 bases and J shed 5 bases, with 13 bases lying between them. Here the CDR3 reads CASSMYSERTEAFF. The DNA of the CDR3 is TGTGCCAGTAGTATGTATTCAGAAAGAACTGAAGCTTTCTTT.

Many counts were recorded for this clonotype. The V gene is TRBV3-1, the J gene TRBJ1-1; 10 bases line up with TRBD1. V gave up 3 bases and J gave up 4 bases; unmatched junction bases: 2. The CDR3 contains 14 residues. Looked up from germline, CDR1 is LGHDT and CDR2 is YNNKEL (reference sequence). The CDR3, as DNA: TGTGCCAGCAGCCATGGGGACAGGGGCACTGAAGCTTTCTTT. Its translation is CASSHGDRGTEAFF. Drawing the rest from reference TRBV3-1 and TRBJ1-1, the complete variable domain is DTAVSQTPKYLVTQMGNDKSIKCEQNLGHDTMYWYKQDSKKFLKIMFSYNNKELIINETVPNRFSPKSPDKAHLNLHINSLELGDSAVYFCASSHGDRGTEAFFGQGTRLTVV.

This clonotype has at least ten counts. The chain joins TRBV6-1 to TRBJ1-1; 8 bases agree with TRBD1. V shed 5 bases, J shed 1 base, and the junction held 3 bases outside the gene matches. The CDR3 extends over 14 amino acids. Germline assignment: CDR1 MNHNS and CDR2 SASEGT. This chain's CDR3 is CASSKQGGNTEAFF. Written as DNA, the CDR3 is TGTGCCAGCAGTAAACAGGGGGGGAACACTGAAGCTTTCTTT.

The chain employs TRBV5-1 and TRBJ1-5, with D possibly being TRBD1 (6 bases). The CDR3 is made up of 13 amino acids. CDR1 SGHRS and CDR2 YFSETQ come from the germline V gene. The V end was cut by 4 bases, the J end by 7 bases, with 12 bases between. The CDR3 reads CASSVGGGQPQHF. The CDR3 region has the DNA TGCGCCAGCAGCGTCGGGGGGGGCCAGCCCCAGCATTTT.

The genes are TRBV5-5 and TRBJ2-7; either TRBD1 or TRBD2 may fit D (5 bases each). CDR3 length: 14 amino acids. Trimming stripped 2 bases from V and 7 bases from J, with 16 bases between. Germline CDR1 SGHKS, CDR2 YYEKEE (reference sequence). CDR3 DNA: TGTGCCAGCAGCTTCTGGGACGGCACGGGGGAGCAGTACTTC. Translating it yields CASSFWDGTGEQYF.

The chain carries TRBV5-6 and TRBJ1-2, with D possibly TRBD1 on 6 matching bases. From germline, CDR1 is SGHDT and CDR2 YYEEEE. This CDR3 has 15 residues. V was cut by 4 bases and J by 2 bases, with 15 bases left in between. Written as DNA, the CDR3 is TGTGCCAGCAGCCGCGGGACACTTTTAAACTATGGCTACACCTTC. This encodes CASSRGTLLNYGYTF.

The J gene is TRBJ1-1, the V gene TRBV6-1, with D tentatively TRBD1 (5 bases). The CDR3 has 13 amino acids. V lost 3 bases to trimming and J lost 3 bases, with 8 bases between them. Looked up from germline, CDR1 is MNHNS and CDR2 is SASEGT. This CDR3 is CASSEGRYTEAFF. The CDR3 nucleotides read TGTGCCAGCAGTGAGGGACGGTACACTGAAGCTTTCTTT.

This clonotype turned up a few times. J is TRBJ1-1 and V is TRBV20-1, with 7 bases fitting TRBD1. In germline, CDR1 is DFQATT, CDR2 SNEGSKA (reference sequence). The CDR3 has 14 amino acids. Trimming at V came to 3 bases and at J to 1 base, leaving 5 bases not matched to a gene. This chain's CDR3 is CSAREWTGNTEAFF. In DNA form, the CDR3 reads TGCAGTGCTAGGGAATGGACAGGGAACACTGAAGCTTTCTTT.

The CDR3 nucleotides read TGTGCCAGTAGTATTAATTGGAGGGCGGGGATTCATACAATGAGGCAGTTCTTC. It encodes CASSINWRAGIHTMRQFF. The gene calls are TRBV19 and TRBJ2-1; TRBD2 might be the D (6 bases). Trimming left V 3 bases short and J 12 bases short, with 30 bases between. The CDR3 spans 18 residues. Looked up from germline, CDR1 is LNHDA and CDR2 is SQIVND (reference sequence).

The chain combines TRBV30 with TRBJ1-3, with 9 bases lining up with TRBD1. The ends lost 2 bases at V and 1 base at J; junction bases unmatched: 3. Germline V gene lookup returns CDR1 GTSNPN and CDR2 SVGIG (reference sequence). CDR3 length: 15 residues. This chain's CDR3 is CAWSNRGPSGNTIYF. CDR3 in DNA: TGTGCCTGGAGTAACAGGGGGCCTTCTGGAAACACCATATATTTT.